This T cell receptor (beta chain) is drawn from a study of blood T cell repertoires in COVID-19. Background on the study: Donors in the United States, Italy and Spain gave samples during acute or convalescent COVID-19. T cells, B-cell-depleted T cells, or PBMCs supplied cDNA or gDNA.

Sequenced by immunoSEQ multiplex PCR; TCRdb stores in-frame clones only, minus some. The profile covers a few hundred thousand clones, with approximately 90% appearing a single time and roughly 4% taken by the ten largest. Trimming left V 5 bases short and J 2 bases short, with 16 bases between. The germline gives CDR1 MNHEY, CDR2 SMNVEV (reference sequence). This CDR3 has 15 residues. The clonotype comes from a woman in her twenties or thirties who had recovered from COVID-19. This rearrangement joins TRBV27 to TRBJ2-7; no clear D. The sample was PBMCs or T cells enriched from blood (not recorded which). For the CDR3, the DNA is TGTGCCAGCAGTCCCGCCCCTTCTATGCCCTACGAGCAGTACTTC. Translated: CASSPAPSMPYEQYF.